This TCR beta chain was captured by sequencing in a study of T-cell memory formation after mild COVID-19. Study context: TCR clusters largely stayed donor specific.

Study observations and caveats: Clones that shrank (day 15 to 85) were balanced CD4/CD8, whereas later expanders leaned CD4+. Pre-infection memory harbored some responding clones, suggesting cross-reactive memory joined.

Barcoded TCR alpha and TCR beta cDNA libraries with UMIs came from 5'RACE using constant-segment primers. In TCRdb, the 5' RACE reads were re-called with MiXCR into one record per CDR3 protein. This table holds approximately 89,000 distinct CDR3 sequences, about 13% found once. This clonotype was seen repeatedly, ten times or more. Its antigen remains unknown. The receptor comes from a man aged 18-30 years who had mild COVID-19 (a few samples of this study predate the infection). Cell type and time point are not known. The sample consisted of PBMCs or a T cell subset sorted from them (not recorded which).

This chain's CDR3 is CASSLGTVNTGELFF. The CDR3 nucleotides read TGCGCCAGCAGTCTCGGGACAGTGAACACCGGGGAGCTGTTTTTT. The chain recombines TRBV10-2 with TRBJ2-2, with 7 bases fitting TRBD1. The V and J ends lost 5 bases and 1 base, in that order; junction bases with no gene match: 4. Germline values: CDR1 WSHSY, CDR2 SAAADI. The CDR3 extends over 15 amino acids.